The present entry profiles one TCR beta chain with its context. The data were obtained in a study of blood T cell repertoires in COVID-19. Study-wide context: Material from acute and convalescent COVID-19 was sourced from the United States, Italy and Spain. Sample material is recorded as cDNA or gDNA derived from T cells, B-cell-depleted T cells, or PBMCs.

Deletions cut 7 bases from V and 3 bases from J, with 6 bases between. The CDR3 is made up of 11 amino acids. Germline V gene data show CDR1 as SNHLY and CDR2 as FYNNEI. Those enrolled in Seattle joined during active infection and were followed longitudinally afterward. Per the original methods: Estimates of nucleated cell counts were drawn from the amplification of reference gene primers. Assay: immunoSEQ multiplex PCR; the TCRdb copy retains only in-frame clones and omits some. V and J calls and clone size come straight from that table; D and trimming were deduced from the DNA. The repertoire holds some 85,000 clones, with just under 80% as singletons.

V usage is TRBV2 and J usage is TRBJ1-1; D is unresolved. The TCR comes from a man between 65 and 80 years old with COVID-19, enrolled during active disease. The sequenced sample consisted of peripheral blood. CDR3 sequence reads: CASMADTEAFF. The CDR3 DNA reads as TGTGCCAGCATGGCGGACACTGAAGCTTTCTTT.